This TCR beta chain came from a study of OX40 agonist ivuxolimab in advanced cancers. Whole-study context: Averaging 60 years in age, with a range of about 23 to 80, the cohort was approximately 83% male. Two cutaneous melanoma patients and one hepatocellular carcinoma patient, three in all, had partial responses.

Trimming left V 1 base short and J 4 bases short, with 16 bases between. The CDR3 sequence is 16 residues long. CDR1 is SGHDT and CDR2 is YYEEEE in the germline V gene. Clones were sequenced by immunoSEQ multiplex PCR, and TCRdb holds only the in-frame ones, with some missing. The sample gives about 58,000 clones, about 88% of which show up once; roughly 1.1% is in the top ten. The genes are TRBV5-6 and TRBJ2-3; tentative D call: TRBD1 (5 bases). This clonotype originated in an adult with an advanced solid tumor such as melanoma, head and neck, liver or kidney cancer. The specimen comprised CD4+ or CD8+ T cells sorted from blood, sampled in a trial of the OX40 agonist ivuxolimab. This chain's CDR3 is CASSLLGRVGADTQYF. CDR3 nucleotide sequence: TGTGCCAGCAGCTTGTTGGGCAGGGTGGGCGCAGATACGCAGTATTTT.